What follows are 12 T cell receptor beta chains derived from one specimen sequenced in a study of T cells in Graves' hyperthyroidism and ophthalmopathy. TCR beta CDR3 regions were amplified from RNA transcripts. The HTBI primer set was used in a first-round RT-PCR of the TCR CDR3. TCRdb re-called the multiplex PCR reads through MiXCR, storing one row per CDR3 protein. The sample lists roughly 180,000 distinct CDR3 sequences, about 18% occurring once. The material sequenced was blood. Receptor source: a woman aged 50 to 60 with Graves' hyperthyroidism.

This clonotype was picked up many times. This rearrangement joins TRBV3-1 to TRBJ2-3; no clear D. The CDR3 runs 12 residues. V lost 4 bases, J lost 9 bases, and 11 bases lay in between. Germline CDR1 and CDR2: LGHDT and YNNKEL (reference sequence). The CDR3 protein is CASSLQFETQYF. The CDR3, as DNA: TGTGCCAGCAGCCTCCAATTCGAAACGCAGTATTTT.

This clonotype came up many times. This rearrangement joins TRBV9 to TRBJ2-2, with D perhaps TRBD1 or TRBD2 (5 bases each). This CDR3 contains 16 residues. Germline V lookup: CDR1 SGDLS, CDR2 YYNGEE. The V gene lost 4 bases and the J gene lost 2 bases, with 15 bases spanning the gap. The CDR3 spells CASSTPGAVNTGELFF. CDR3 nucleotides: TGTGCCAGCAGCACCCCCGGGGCAGTAAACACCGGGGAGCTGTTTTTT. Variable domain in full (rest from reference TRBV9 and TRBJ2-2): DSGVTQTPKHLITATGQRVTLRCSPRSGDLSVYWYQQSLDQGLQFLIQYYNGEERAKGNILERFSAQQFPDLHSELNLSSLELGDSALYFCASSTPGAVNTGELFFGEGSRLTVL.

This clonotype was observed at least ten times. The chain couples TRBV7-9 to TRBJ1-1; D unresolved. The CDR3 extends over 13 amino acids. The germline V gene has CDR1 SEHNR and CDR2 FQNEAQ (reference sequence). Trimming removed 1 base from V and 5 bases from J, with 8 bases in between. The CDR3: CASSLEGATEAFF. DNA of the CDR3: TGTGCCAGCAGCTTAGAGGGCGCTACTGAAGCTTTCTTT.

This clonotype was counted at least ten times. This chain links TRBV3-1 with TRBJ2-7; D gene ambiguous. Germline loops: CDR1 LGHDT, CDR2 YNNKEL (reference sequence). The CDR3 sequence is 11 residues long. V was shortened by 1 base and J by 7 bases, with 5 bases between the two germline ends. CDR3 nucleotide sequence: TGTGCCAGCAGCCAAGCGGCGGAGCAGTACTTC. This codes for CASSQAAEQYF.

This clonotype showed up many times. The V gene is TRBV12-3 or TRBV12-4, the J gene TRBJ1-6; D is undetermined. The CDR3 loop spans 14 amino acids. The ends were cut back, 6 bases at V and 6 bases at J, with 12 bases in the middle. The CDR3 loop is CASSDGVPNSPLHF. The CDR3 DNA is TGTGCCAGCAGCGACGGAGTACCTAATTCACCCCTCCACTTT.

This clonotype has at least ten counts. The chain joins TRBV19 to TRBJ1-6; D ambiguous. The germline gives CDR1 LNHDA, CDR2 SQIVND (reference sequence). The V gene lost 6 bases and the J gene lost 0 bases, with 6 bases spanning the gap. There are 14 residues in the CDR3. CDR3 sequence (DNA): TGTGCCAGTAGGGAGAGCTCCTATAATTCACCCCTCCACTTT. This translates into CASRESSYNSPLHF.

This clonotype has a count of ten or more. The genes are TRBV6-5 and TRBJ2-1, with TRBD2 matching over 9 bases. J gave up 2 bases and V 6 bases, and 8 bases lay outside the gene matches. Looked up from germline, CDR1 is MNHEY and CDR2 is SVGAGI. The CDR3 spans 16 residues. This chain's CDR3 is CASSLLSGGTYNEQFF. CDR3 DNA: TGTGCCAGCAGCTTACTTAGCGGGGGTACCTACAATGAGCAGTTCTTC.

This clonotype was seen many times. The chain joins TRBV9 to TRBJ2-7; 8 bases match TRBD1. V was pared by 4 bases and J by 2 bases, with 8 bases of the junction left unmatched. CDR3 length: 15 amino acids. CDR1 and CDR2 (germline): SGDLS, YYNGEE. CDR3 amino acids: CASSPTQGGTYEQYF. The DNA of the CDR3 is TGTGCCAGCAGCCCGACACAGGGGGGCACCTACGAGCAGTACTTC. The full variable domain, its missing parts supplied by reference TRBV9 and TRBJ2-7, is DSGVTQTPKHLITATGQRVTLRCSPRSGDLSVYWYQQSLDQGLQFLIQYYNGEERAKGNILERFSAQQFPDLHSELNLSSLELGDSALYFCASSPTQGGTYEQYFGPGTRLTVT.

This clonotype was seen ten or more times. The chain employs TRBV28 and TRBJ1-5; no definite D call. V lost 6 bases, J lost 3 bases, and 9 bases lay in between. The CDR3 is 13 amino acids. Per germline, CDR1 MDHEN and CDR2 SYDVKM. CDR3 residues: CASRETINQPQHF. Written as DNA, the CDR3 is TGTGCCAGCAGAGAGACAATCAATCAGCCCCAGCATTTT.

The chain employs TRBV28 and TRBJ1-1, with 8 bases fitting TRBD1. Germline loops: CDR1 MDHEN, CDR2 SYDVKM. The V segment lost 2 bases and the J segment 0 bases; nucleotides outside the gene matches: 11. The CDR3 has 18 amino acids. As DNA, the CDR3 is TGTGCCAGCAGTTTAATGGTATGGGACAGGATTATGAACACTGAAGCTTTCTTT. It is translated as CASSLMVWDRIMNTEAFF.

This clonotype was recorded at least ten times. V usage is TRBV28 and J usage is TRBJ2-7; 9 bases map to TRBD1. V lost 4 bases, J lost 3 bases, and 7 bases stayed unmatched. The CDR3 has 15 amino acids. Germline CDR1 and CDR2: MDHEN and SYDVKM. The CDR3: CASSSTGTGLYEQYF. CDR3 DNA: TGTGCCAGCAGTTCCACCGGGACAGGGCTCTACGAGCAGTACTTC.

At least ten counts were recorded for this clonotype. The gene calls are TRBV20-1 and TRBJ2-5, with a tentative D call TRBD2 (6 bases). The CDR3 is 13 amino acids. CDR1 and CDR2 (germline): DFQATT, SNEGSKA (reference sequence). V was clipped by 4 bases and J by 4 bases, with 13 bases between them. The CDR3 loop reads CSAKRWGGETQYF. In DNA form, the CDR3 reads TGCAGTGCTAAGAGATGGGGAGGAGAGACCCAGTACTTC.